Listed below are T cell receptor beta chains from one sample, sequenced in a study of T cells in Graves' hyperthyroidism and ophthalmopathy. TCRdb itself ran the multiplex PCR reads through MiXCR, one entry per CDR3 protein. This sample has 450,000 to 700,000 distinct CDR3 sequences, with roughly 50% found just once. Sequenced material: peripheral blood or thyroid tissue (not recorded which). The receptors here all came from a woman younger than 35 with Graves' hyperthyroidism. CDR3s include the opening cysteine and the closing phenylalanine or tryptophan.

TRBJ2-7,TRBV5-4,CASSAGLNYEQYF
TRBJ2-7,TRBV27,CASSSAGNIHEQYF
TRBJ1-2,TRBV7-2,CASSQRSTGFGYTF
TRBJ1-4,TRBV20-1,CSAREEANEKLFF
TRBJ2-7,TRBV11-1,CASSFNKNGEQYF
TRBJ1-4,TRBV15,CATCRDINEKLFF
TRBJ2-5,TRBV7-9,CASSSLRASGIPQETQYF
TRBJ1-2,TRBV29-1,CSDNRRVSYTF
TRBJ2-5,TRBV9,CASSVGVAGETQYF
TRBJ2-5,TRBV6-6,CASSYGLIDETQYF
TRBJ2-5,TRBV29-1,CSVALAGQRETQYF
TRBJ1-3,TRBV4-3,CASSQEGGNSFGNTIYF
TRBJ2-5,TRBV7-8,CASSIRDNQETQYF
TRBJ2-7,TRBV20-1,CSASSLRGFTYEQYF
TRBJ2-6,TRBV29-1,CSVEGTSGRANVLTF
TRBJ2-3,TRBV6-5,CASSYSWDTQYF
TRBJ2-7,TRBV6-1,CASSDEFSYEQYF
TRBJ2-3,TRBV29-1,CSFRAGTDTQYF
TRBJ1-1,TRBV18,CASSYGRILEAFF
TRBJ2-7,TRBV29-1,CSVEGLAGGSYEQYF
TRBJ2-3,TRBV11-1,CASSPGGSKYF
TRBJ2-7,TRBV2,CASSRTSGTGDEQYF